This TCR beta chain was documented in a study of blood T cell repertoires in COVID-19. Study information: The origin of the acute and convalescent COVID-19 samples was the United States, Italy and Spain. Nucleic acid was either cDNA or gDNA, and it came from T cells, B-cell-depleted T cells, or PBMCs.

Source study methods: It was from reference gene primer amplification that nucleated cell counts were estimated. TCRdb keeps only in-frame clones here, not all; method: immunoSEQ multiplex PCR. The DNA was the basis for D and trimming; V, J and clone size are from that table. The sample has about 200,000 clones; more than 75% are singletons. Germline CDR1 SGDLS, CDR2 YYNGEE. This CDR3 is built from 15 residues. The J segment lost 0 bases and the V segment lost 3 bases, leaving 3 bases of the junction unmatched. The chain carries TRBV9 and TRBJ1-1, with 9 bases that match TRBD1. The TCR was taken from a human donor in a cohort sampled during active COVID-19. What was sequenced was peripheral blood. For the CDR3, the DNA is TGTGCCAGCAGCGAGGACAGGGGAGTGAACACTGAAGCTTTCTTT. Encoded protein: CASSEDRGVNTEAFF.